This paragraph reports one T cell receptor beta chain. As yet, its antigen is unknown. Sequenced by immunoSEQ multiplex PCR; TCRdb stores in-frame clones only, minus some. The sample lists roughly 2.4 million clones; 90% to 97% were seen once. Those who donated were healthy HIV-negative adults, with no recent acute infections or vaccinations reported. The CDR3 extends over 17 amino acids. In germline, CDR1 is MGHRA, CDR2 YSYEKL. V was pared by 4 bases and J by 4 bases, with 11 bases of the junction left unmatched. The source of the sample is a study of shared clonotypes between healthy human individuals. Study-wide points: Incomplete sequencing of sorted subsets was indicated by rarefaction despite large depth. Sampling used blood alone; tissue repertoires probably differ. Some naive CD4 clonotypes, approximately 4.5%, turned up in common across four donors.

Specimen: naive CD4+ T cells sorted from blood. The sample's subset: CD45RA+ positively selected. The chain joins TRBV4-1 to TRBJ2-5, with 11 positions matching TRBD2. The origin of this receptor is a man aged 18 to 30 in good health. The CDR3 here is CASSRLSSGGSRETQYF. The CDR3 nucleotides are TGCGCCAGCAGCCGATTATCTAGCGGGGGGAGTCGAGAGACCCAGTACTTC.